This record concerns one T cell receptor beta chain sequence. Assay: immunoSEQ multiplex PCR; the TCRdb copy retains only in-frame clones and omits some. This table holds about 250,000 clones, roughly 87% found once. Trimming left V 1 base short and J 0 bases short, with 7 bases between. The CDR3 extends over 14 amino acids. Germline lookup yields CDR1 GTSNPN and CDR2 SVGIG (reference sequence). This sample was included in a study of cytomegalovirus exposure and HLA in healthy donors. This chain links TRBV30 with TRBJ1-3; D uncertain. The sequence was collected from a man aged 18-30 years in good health and CMV-seropositive. Sequencing was performed on PBMCs. The CDR3 region is CAWSAGISGNTIYF. The CDR3 nucleotides are TGTGCCTGGAGTGCGGGGATCTCTGGAAACACCATATATTTT.